The 10 T cell receptor beta chains presented below share a single source sample, sequenced in a study of T-cell memory formation after mild COVID-19. TCRdb reprocessed the 5' RACE reads via MiXCR and lists one record per CDR3 protein. The sample lists under 70,000 distinct CDR3 sequences, about a tenth occurring once. The specimen was PBMCs or a T cell subset sorted from them (not recorded which). The receptor set was obtained from a man aged 18 to 30 who had mild COVID-19 (a few samples of this study predate the infection). Cell type and time point are not known.

This rearrangement joins TRBV20-1 to TRBJ2-7; D possibly uses TRBD1 or TRBD2 (6 bases each). The CDR3 has 15 amino acids. Trimming shortened V by 0 bases and J by 0 bases, and 12 bases separated the two germline ends. The germline gives CDR1 DFQATT, CDR2 SNEGSKA (reference sequence). Here the CDR3 DNA reads TGCAGTGCTAGAGATCGGGGGACAAGCTCCTACGAGCAGTACGTC. Translation: CSARDRGTSSYEQYV.

The chain carries TRBV12-3 or TRBV12-4 and TRBJ2-1, with D possibly called TRBD1 or TRBD2 (5 bases each). CDR3 length: 14 residues. V was cut by 7 bases and J by 5 bases, with 15 bases left in between. DNA for the CDR3: TGTGCCAGCACCAAACCGGGGCTTAACAATGAGCAGTTCTTC. This encodes CASTKPGLNNEQFF.

The chain carries TRBV29-1 and TRBJ1-2; TRBD1 is a possible D gene (6 bases). The CDR3 covers 14 residues. Germline-derived CDR1 and CDR2 are SQVTM and ANQGSEA. V was trimmed by 4 bases and J by 6 bases, leaving 18 bases between them. The CDR3 DNA is TGCAGCGTTGGGGGGCCAGGGACGGGTGATGGCTACACCTTC. Its protein is CSVGGPGTGDGYTF.

This clonotype was detected only a few times. This chain connects TRBV9 to TRBJ1-3; no definite D call. CDR1 and CDR2 (germline): SGDLS, YYNGEE. The CDR3 runs to 18 residues. V was shortened by 4 bases and J by 0 bases, with 20 bases between the two germline ends. CDR3 in amino acids: CASSPTSPGRYSGNTIYF. CDR3 DNA: TGTGCCAGCAGCCCAACAAGCCCGGGTCGTTACTCTGGAAACACCATATATTTT.

In this sample, this clonotype turned up many times. The rearrangement links TRBV20-1 to TRBJ2-4; no clear D. This CDR3 has 13 amino acids. Germline loops: CDR1 DFQATT, CDR2 SNEGSKA (reference sequence). V was shortened by 7 bases and J by 3 bases, with 13 bases between the two germline ends. CDR3 coding DNA: TGCAGTGAGCATGGGGATGGCAAAAACATTCAGTACTTC. Translated, it gives CSEHGDGKNIQYF.

This clonotype was seen more than once but under ten times. V and J are TRBV20-1 and TRBJ1-1, with D possibly matching TRBD1 (6 bases). Germline CDR1 is DFQATT and CDR2 is SNEGSKA (reference sequence). The CDR3 spans 12 residues. The CDR3 DNA reads as TGCAGGGGTCGTGGGGGCGGCACTGAAGCTTTCTTT. Amino acids: CRGRGGGTEAFF.

The CDR3 here is CASKFGGYSTEAFF. In DNA form, the CDR3 reads TGTGCCAGCAAATTCGGGGGGTATAGCACTGAAGCTTTCTTT. The chain has TRBV12-3 or TRBV12-4 and TRBJ1-1; TRBD1 might be the D (5 bases). This CDR3 has 14 residues. Trimming removed 7 bases from V and 4 bases from J, with 16 bases in between.

This clonotype turned up a few times. The chain couples TRBV28 to TRBJ2-4; D gene ambiguous. This CDR3 contains 13 residues. Germline values: CDR1 MDHEN, CDR2 SYDVKM. V shed 8 bases and J shed 3 bases, with 11 bases lying between them. The CDR3 nucleotides read TGTGCCAGCCTATCACGCCGCAAAAACATTCAGTACTTC. Translated: CASLSRRKNIQYF.

The chain combines TRBV5-6 with TRBJ2-7, with D perhaps matching TRBD1 (6 bases). CDR3 length equals 12 residues. V was trimmed by 4 bases and J by 6 bases, leaving 11 bases between them. The V gene's germline CDR1 is SGHDT and CDR2 YYEEEE. The CDR3 loop reads CASSRTGREQYV. CDR3 nucleotides: TGTGCCAGCAGCCGTACAGGGCGCGAGCAGTACGTC.

This clonotype was seen a handful of times. The junction does not match germline at one end; this may be a read error. The V gene is TRBV20-1, the J gene TRBJ1-5; TRBD1 aligns across 9 bases. Germline CDR1 is DFQATT and CDR2 is SNEGSKA (reference sequence). This CDR3 is built from 14 residues. CDR3 region: CSARGQGKTRPQHF. The CDR3 DNA sequence: TGCAGTGCCAGAGGACAGGGGAAAACGCGGCCCCAGCATTTT.